These T cell receptor beta chains were read from a single sample in a study of regulatory T cells in long-lasting Graves disease. In TCRdb, the multiplex PCR reads were re-called with MiXCR into one record per CDR3 protein. The table shows around 400,000 distinct CDR3 sequences, with 15% occurring only once. These data were also reused for a study on T cells in Graves' hyperthyroidism and ophthalmopathy.

The specimen was peripheral blood mononuclear cells (PBMCs), collected at new diagnosis, from a patient treated with antithyroid drugs. All receptors derive from a woman in her thirties or forties with Graves disease. Each CDR3 is given with its conserved first and last residue.

>TRBV7-8
CASSLARNNEQFF
>TRBV12-3/TRBV12-4
CASSPWDLDTEAFF
>TRBV28
CASSLSRSYEQYF
>TRBV10-3
CAISESKGSSGRNTGELFF
>TRBV20-1
CSARDLKAGAPDTQYF
>TRBV7-3
CASSSVAANTGELFF
>TRBV27
CASSFGRAEASYNSPLHF
>TRBV6-2/TRBV6-3
CASSEDRARNEQFF
>TRBV5-1
CASSLPTSGGETQYF
>TRBV6-2/TRBV6-3
CASSETSNQPQHF
>TRBV28
CASSLSPGVTGNTIYF
>TRBV5-6
CASSLPSPGANVLTF
>TRBV4-2
CASSQRRTQETQYF
>TRBV28
CASRSGTGGYGYTF
>TRBV7-9
CASRLGSRTEAFF
>TRBV6-2/TRBV6-3
CASTGTSGSDGTDTQYF
>TRBV6-1
CASGKTGSYNEQFF
>TRBV5-4
CASSSSGRWDEQYF
>TRBV6-1
CASSDPTVSSYEQYF
>TRBV2
CASSDERTLNTGELFF
>TRBV2
CASNTGSPGYGYTF
>TRBV9
CASSGSRSYGYTF
>TRBV28
CASSSPRSGERQPQHF
>TRBV11-3
CASSLGQGPPTDTQYF